This entry is about one T cell receptor beta chain. The ends lost 5 bases at V and 9 bases at J; junction bases unmatched: 4. Germline values: CDR1 GTSNPN, CDR2 SVGIG (reference sequence). The CDR3 runs 11 residues. The data are from a study of identical twins. Through template switching, a universal primer site was introduced, and the cDNA contained unique molecular identifiers. TCRdb redid the calling of the 5' RACE reads with MiXCR, one entry per CDR3 protein. The profile shows hundreds of thousands of distinct CDR3 sequences, roughly 13% of them singletons. All donors were healthy, and all were Caucasian.

This sequence was found in a woman between 18 and 30 years old in good health. This sequence joins TRBV30 and TRBJ2-3; TRBD1 matches 8 bases. The sample consisted of memory (CD45RO+) T cells sorted from blood. The CDR3 DNA is TGTGCCTGGGACAGGGGTACGACGCAGTATTTT. The encoded protein is CAWDRGTTQYF.